This T cell receptor beta chain was retrieved from a study of brain T cells in children with intractable seizures. Study observations and caveats: Patients' HCMV serostatus was unknown; virus specificity rests on CDR3 similarity alone.

V dropped 6 bases and J dropped 0 bases, with 12 bases sitting between them. This CDR3 comprises 16 residues. From germline, CDR1 is MRHNA and CDR2 SNTAGT. Comments on this clone: Its antigen is not known.

Assay: immunoSEQ multiplex PCR; the TCRdb copy retains only in-frame clones and omits some. This table has roughly 80,000 clones, around 91% appearing once. Sequencing used peripheral blood, obtained at surgery. J is TRBJ2-6 and V is TRBV6-4; the D gene is possibly TRBD2 (5 bases). The receptor was isolated from a girl aged 2 to 9 with Rasmussen encephalitis and intractable seizures. The CDR3, as DNA: TGTGCCAGCAGCCCATTTGAGGGCTCTGGGGCCAACGTCCTGACTTTC. Protein sequence: CASSPFEGSGANVLTF.